The 27 T cell receptor beta chains given below trace back to one sample, sequenced in a study of control samples from healthy donors and cancer patients. Libraries were prepared by immunoSEQ multiplex PCR; TCRdb keeps only in-frame clonotypes and omits some of them. The sample lists 130,000 or so clones, roughly 94% occurring once. Material for sequencing was PBMCs. The source of these receptors is a man aged 55 to 69 with colorectal cancer.

The DNA for the CDR3 is TGTGCCAGCAGCCGCCTGGGAGGGGGCTCCTACGAGCAGTACTTC. It translates to CASSRLGGGSYEQYF. The chain couples TRBV11-2 to TRBJ2-7, with D possibly matching TRBD2 (7 bases). V was pared by 5 bases and J by 0 bases, with 14 bases between. Per germline, CDR1 SGHAT and CDR2 FQNNGV. The CDR3 spans 15 residues.

V is TRBV6-6 and J is TRBJ2-5; 10 bases agree with TRBD1. V lost 6 bases, J lost 1 base, and 2 bases stayed unmatched. Germline CDR1 reads MNHNY; CDR2 reads SVGAGI (reference sequence). This CDR3 contains 14 residues. The CDR3 sequence is CASRGQGSQETQYF. The CDR3 nucleotides are TGTGCCAGCAGGGGACAGGGGAGCCAAGAGACCCAGTACTTC.

The gene calls are TRBV6-5 and TRBJ2-1; the D gene could be TRBD1 or TRBD2 (7 bases each). Germline CDR1 MNHEY, CDR2 SVGAGI. Trimming took 4 bases from V and 6 from J, leaving 10 bases between them. There are 13 residues in the CDR3. CDR3 sequence: CASSSGGVNEQFF. The CDR3 nucleotides are TGTGCCAGCAGTTCAGGGGGGGTCAATGAGCAGTTCTTC.

The DNA for the CDR3 is TGTGCCAGTAGTGGACAGGGAAGGACCTTCTCTGGAAACACCATATATTTT. Translation: CASSGQGRTFSGNTIYF. V gene TRBV19 combines with J gene TRBJ1-3; TRBD1 matches 8 bases. The CDR3 has 17 amino acids. The trim removed 5 bases at V and 0 bases at J, leaving 9 bases unmatched. Per the germline V gene, CDR1 is LNHDA and CDR2 is SQIVND (reference sequence).

This chain links TRBV10-1 with TRBJ2-1; D is uncertain. Deletions cut 0 bases from V and 6 bases from J, with 9 bases between. The CDR3 length is 14 residues. Germline V gene lookup returns CDR1 WNHNN and CDR2 SYGVQD (reference sequence). In DNA form, the CDR3 reads TGCGCCAGCAGTGAGTCATTCGGCCGCAATGAGCAGTTCTTC. Translation: CASSESFGRNEQFF.

The genes are TRBV30 and TRBJ1-1, with unresolved D. The CDR3 sequence is 12 residues long. The V and J ends lost 2 bases and 10 bases respectively, with 14 bases between them. The germline V gene has CDR1 GTSNPN and CDR2 SVGIG (reference sequence). CDR3 residues: CAWSRALLGAFF. In DNA form, the CDR3 reads TGTGCCTGGAGTAGGGCCCTATTGGGAGCTTTCTTT. The variable domain in full, with the rest retrieved from reference TRBV30 and TRBJ1-1, is SQTIHQWPATLVQPVGSPLSLECTVEGTSNPNLYWYRQAAGRGLQLLFYSVGIGQISSEVPQNLSASRPQDRQFILSSKKLLLSDSGFYLCAWSRALLGAFFGQGTRLTVV.

The chain uses TRBV7-9 and TRBJ1-1, with D uncertain. This CDR3 comprises 15 residues. Trimming pared 1 base from V and 1 base from J, leaving 10 bases between. Germline CDR1 and CDR2: SEHNR and FQNEAQ (reference sequence). The CDR3, as DNA: TGTGCCAGCAGCTTAGATCAATCAGGGAACACTGAAGCTTTCTTT. It yields the protein CASSLDQSGNTEAFF.

V and J are TRBV19 and TRBJ2-7, with D maybe TRBD1 (5 bases). This CDR3 is built from 14 residues. V was pared by 1 base and J by 1 base, with 8 bases between. Germline CDR1 reads LNHDA; CDR2 reads SQIVND (reference sequence). The CDR3 sequence is CASSIGQRSYEQYF. The CDR3 region has the DNA TGTGCCAGTAGTATAGGACAGAGATCCTACGAGCAGTACTTC.

The V gene is TRBV27, the J gene TRBJ1-1; 10 bases are a match to TRBD1. Germline CDR1 and CDR2: MNHEY and SMNVEV (reference sequence). V lost 6 bases and J lost 1; bases outside the gene matches: 5. The CDR3 sequence is 15 residues long. CDR3 residues: CASSHDRGRNTEAFF. Written as DNA, the CDR3 is TGTGCCAGCAGCCATGACAGGGGGCGGAACACTGAAGCTTTCTTT.

The chain links TRBV24-1 to TRBJ2-1; maybe TRBD2 (7 bases). The CDR3 spans 15 residues. Germline CDR1 KGHDR, CDR2 SFDVKD. Trimming removed 4 bases at V and 6 bases at J, with 15 bases between. The CDR3 DNA is TGTGCCACCAGTGAGGGTTCTGGGGGGGCCAATGAGCAGTTCTTC. Translating it yields CATSEGSGGANEQFF.

This rearrangement joins TRBV12-3 or TRBV12-4 to TRBJ2-7, with unresolved D. Trimming removed 8 bases at V and 0 bases at J, with 11 bases between. The CDR3 covers 13 residues. The CDR3 loop is CASCSGPSYEQYF. DNA of the CDR3: TGTGCCAGCTGTTCAGGACCCTCCTACGAGCAGTACTTC.

The gene calls are TRBV5-1 and TRBJ1-4; TRBD1 is a possible D gene (5 bases). Looked up from germline, CDR1 is SGHRS and CDR2 is YFSETQ. The CDR3 contains 13 residues. Trimming took off 4 bases at V and 7 bases at J, with 11 bases between the two ends. The CDR3 DNA reads TGCGCCAGCAGCGGGGACGAGGGTGAAAAACTGTTTTTT. Protein sequence: CASSGDEGEKLFF.

This chain uses TRBV4-1 with TRBJ2-2, with 9 bases matching TRBD2. The J segment lost 0 bases and the V segment lost 0 bases, leaving 5 bases of the junction unmatched. Looked up from germline, CDR1 is MGHRA and CDR2 is YSYEKL. This CDR3 has 18 residues. Here the CDR3 reads CASSQDGAGGPNTGELFF. In DNA, the CDR3 is TGCGCCAGCAGCCAAGATGGCGCGGGGGGGCCGAACACCGGGGAGCTGTTTTTT.

This rearrangement joins TRBV27 to TRBJ1-2; D is possibly TRBD1 (5 bases). CDR1 is MNHEY and CDR2 is SMNVEV in the germline V gene (reference sequence). The CDR3 consists of 15 residues. V lost 6 bases and J 0 bases, leaving 14 bases between the germline ends. The CDR3 nucleotides are TGTGCCAGCAGAGGCCAGGGTTTGTCTAACTATGGCTACACCTTC. This codes for CASRGQGLSNYGYTF.

The chain recombines TRBV19 with TRBJ2-3, with D unclear. V was pared by 3 bases and J by 4 bases, with 11 bases between. The CDR3 runs to 14 residues. Germline CDR1 and CDR2: LNHDA and SQIVND (reference sequence). CDR3 region: CASSIRVGADTQYF. CDR3 nucleotides: TGTGCCAGTAGTATTAGGGTCGGCGCAGATACGCAGTATTTT. The complete variable domain, with remaining parts taken from reference TRBV19 and TRBJ2-3, reads DGGITQSPKYLFRKEGQNVTLSCEQNLNHDAMYWYRQDPGQGLRLIYYSQIVNDFQKGDIAEGYSVSREKKESFPLTVTSAQKNPTAFYLCASSIRVGADTQYFGPGTRLTVL.

This clone was observed a single time. This rearrangement joins TRBV12-3 or TRBV12-4 to TRBJ1-1, with D perhaps matching TRBD1 (6 bases). Trimming cost V 5 bases and J 7 bases, with 8 bases left between them. The length of the CDR3 is 11 residues. CDR3 loop: CASSQGGEAFF. The CDR3 region has the DNA TGTGCCAGCAGTCAAGGGGGTGAAGCTTTCTTT.

This chain joins TRBV5-4 and TRBJ2-2, with 11 bases that match TRBD1. With 4 bases clipped from V and 4 bases from J, the junction kept 6 bases outside the gene matches. This CDR3 spans 16 amino acids. Germline CDR1 reads SGHNT; CDR2 reads YYREEE (reference sequence). CDR3 in amino acids: CASSLGTGGTTGELFF. In DNA, the CDR3 is TGTGCCAGCAGCCTAGGGACAGGGGGAACCACCGGGGAGCTGTTTTTT. The full variable domain, its missing parts supplied by reference TRBV5-4 and TRBJ2-2, is ETGVTQSPTHLIKTRGQQVTLRCSSQSGHNTVSWYQQALGQGPQFIFQYYREEENGRGNFPPRFSGLQFPNYSSELNVNALELDDSALYLCASSLGTGGTTGELFFGEGSRLTVL.

The sample holds one count of this clone. The chain recombines TRBV6-2 or TRBV6-3 with TRBJ1-1, with 7 bases aligning to TRBD1. V lost 5 bases and J lost 0; bases outside the gene matches: 3. The germline V gene encodes CDR1 MNHEY and CDR2 SVGEGT. This CDR3 region has 14 residues. CDR3 loop: CASSEGQLNTEAFF. The CDR3 DNA reads TGTGCCAGCAGTGAGGGACAGTTGAACACTGAAGCTTTCTTT.

The chain links TRBV9 to TRBJ1-3; D possibly corresponds to TRBD1 (6 bases). The CDR3 sequence is 16 residues long. The germline V gene has CDR1 SGDLS and CDR2 YYNGEE. Trimming removed 0 bases at V and 0 bases at J, with 10 bases between. CDR3 nucleotide sequence: TGTGCCAGCAGCGTAGGGAAAGGGGGCTCTGGAAACACCATATATTTT. Protein: CASSVGKGGSGNTIYF.

The chain links TRBV7-2 to TRBJ2-5; weak D call: TRBD2 (6 bases). Trimming pared 5 bases from V and 5 bases from J, leaving 18 bases between. This CDR3 spans 15 amino acids. Germline V CDR1 and CDR2: SGHTA, FQGNSA. The CDR3 nucleotides are TGTGCCAGCAGCCCCCCAGGAGGTGGGGGGGAGACCCAGTACTTC. It translates to CASSPPGGGGETQYF.

This chain links TRBV6-1 with TRBJ1-2; the match to TRBD1 covers 8 bases. CDR3 length equals 14 residues. The germline V gene has CDR1 MNHNS and CDR2 SASEGT. V was clipped by 3 bases and J by 1 base; unmatched bases: 1. CDR3 in DNA: TGTGCCAGCAGTGAGACAGGGGATAACTATGGCTACACCTTC. Amino acids: CASSETGDNYGYTF.

The sample holds a few counts of this clone. The rearrangement links TRBV12-5 to TRBJ2-5; D gene unclear. Per the germline V gene, CDR1 is LGHNT and CDR2 is FRNRAP. The CDR3 runs to 12 residues. Trimming stripped 6 bases from V and 5 bases from J, with 10 bases between. The CDR3 spells CASGPALETQYF. DNA for the CDR3: TGTGCTAGTGGCCCTGCCCTTGAGACCCAGTACTTC.

The V call is TRBV5-4, the J call TRBJ2-3; D assignment may be TRBD1 or TRBD2 (6 bases each). Germline V gene sequence: CDR1 SGHNT, CDR2 YYREEE (reference sequence). V dropped 2 bases and J dropped 2 bases, with 9 bases sitting between them. This CDR3 spans 14 amino acids. As DNA, the CDR3 is TGTGCCAGCAGCTTAAGGGGGGCCACAGATACGCAGTATTTT. It specifies CASSLRGATDTQYF.

V and J are TRBV5-1 and TRBJ2-3, with 8 bases identical to TRBD1. Per the germline V gene, CDR1 is SGHRS and CDR2 is YFSETQ. The CDR3 has 15 residues. J lost 2 bases, V lost 4 bases, and 6 bases had no gene match. The CDR3 region has the DNA TGCGCCAGCAGCATCGGGACAGGAAACACAGATACGCAGTATTTT. It yields the protein CASSIGTGNTDTQYF. The whole variable domain, filled in from reference TRBV5-1 and TRBJ2-3, reads KAGVTQTPRYLIKTRGQQVTLSCSPISGHRSVSWYQQTPGQGLQFLFEYFSETQRNKGNFPGRFSGRQFSNSRSEMNVSTLELGDSALYLCASSIGTGNTDTQYFGPGTRLTVL.

The rearrangement joins TRBV12-3 or TRBV12-4 to TRBJ2-3; D uncertain. The V and J ends lost 4 bases and 2 bases respectively, with 4 bases between them. This CDR3 has 12 residues. DNA of the CDR3: TGTGCCAGCAGTTCGGTCACAGATACGCAGTATTTT. The encoded protein is CASSSVTDTQYF.

This CDR3 reads CASSSRVNTEAFF. The CDR3 region has the DNA TGTGCCAGCAGTTCCAGGGTGAACACTGAAGCTTTCTTT. V gene TRBV12-3 or TRBV12-4 combines with J gene TRBJ1-1, with D possibly TRBD1 on 5 matching bases. Trimming took off 4 bases at V and 0 bases at J, with 6 bases between the two ends. This CDR3 contains 13 residues.

This clone was seen a single time. V is TRBV15 and J is TRBJ2-1, with 8 bases aligning to TRBD1. V was clipped by 1 base and J by 6 bases; unmatched bases: 8. The CDR3 runs 16 residues. Germline CDR1 LNHNV, CDR2 YYDKDF (reference sequence). CDR3 protein: CATSRGHGQGPNEQFF. The DNA of the CDR3 is TGTGCCACCAGCAGAGGGCACGGACAGGGTCCCAATGAGCAGTTCTTC.